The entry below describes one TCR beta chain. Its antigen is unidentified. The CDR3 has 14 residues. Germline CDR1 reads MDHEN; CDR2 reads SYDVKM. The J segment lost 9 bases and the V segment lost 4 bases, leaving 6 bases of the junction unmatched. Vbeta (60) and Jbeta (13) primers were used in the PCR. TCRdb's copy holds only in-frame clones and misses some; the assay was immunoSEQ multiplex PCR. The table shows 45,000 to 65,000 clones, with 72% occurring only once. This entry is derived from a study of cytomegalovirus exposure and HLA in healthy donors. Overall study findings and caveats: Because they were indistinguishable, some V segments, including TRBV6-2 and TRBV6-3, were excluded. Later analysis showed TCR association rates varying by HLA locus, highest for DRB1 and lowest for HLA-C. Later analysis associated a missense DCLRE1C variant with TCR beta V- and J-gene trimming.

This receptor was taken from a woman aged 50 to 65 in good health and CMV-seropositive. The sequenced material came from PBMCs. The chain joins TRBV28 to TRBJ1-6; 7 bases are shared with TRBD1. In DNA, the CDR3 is TGTGCCAGCAGTTCCGGGACAGCCGCTTCACCCCTCCACTTT. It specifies CASSSGTAASPLHF. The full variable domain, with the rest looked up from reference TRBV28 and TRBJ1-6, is DVKVTQSSRYLVKRTGEKVFLECVQDMDHENMFWYRQDPGLGLRLIYFSYDVKMKEKGDIPEGYSVSREKKERFSLILESASTNQTSMYLCASSSGTAASPLHFGNGTRLTVT.